Below, 2 T cell receptor beta chains from the same sample are listed, as sequenced in a study of graft-versus-host responses after intestinal transplantation. These TCRs are of unknown antigen specificity. TCRdb's table, derived via immunoSEQ multiplex PCR, lists solely in-frame clones and lacks some. Of approximately 94,000 clones listed, roughly 87% are singletons. Sequencing was performed on unstimulated CD4+ T cells sorted from spleen or lymph node cells, taken before transplant. All receptors come from a human donor who was the organ donor for an intestinal transplant.

A few counts support this clone. The rearrangement links TRBV28 to TRBJ2-7; unclear D gene. There are 14 residues in the CDR3. Germline-derived CDR1 and CDR2 are MDHEN and SYDVKM. Trimming left V 10 bases short and J 3 bases short, with 19 bases between. The CDR3 sequence is CATTQTGQIYEQYF. The CDR3 DNA is TGTGCCACCACCCAAACCGGGCAGATCTACGAGCAGTACTTC.

The chain is built from TRBV27 and TRBJ2-1; D might be TRBD1 (6 bases). Trimming took off 7 bases at V and 6 bases at J, with 10 bases between the two ends. There are 12 residues in the CDR3. The V gene's germline CDR1 is MNHEY and CDR2 SMNVEV (reference sequence). The CDR3 spells CASTGTFNEQFF. The CDR3 nucleotides are TGTGCCAGCACCGGGACATTCAATGAGCAGTTCTTC.